The next 11 T cell receptor beta chains were all read from a single sample in a study of blood T cell repertoires in COVID-19. TCRdb's table, derived via immunoSEQ multiplex PCR, lists solely in-frame clones and lacks some. The data show about 200,000 clones, around 81% seen once. Material for sequencing was peripheral blood. Every receptor here comes from a woman in her seventies with acute or convalescent COVID-19.

Regarding this clone: In the same sample, other DNA sequences code for this CDR3. The rearrangement joins TRBV5-1 to TRBJ1-1, with D possibly TRBD1 on 5 matching bases. Trimming stripped 1 base from V and 1 base from J, with 8 bases between. There are 14 residues in the CDR3. Germline values: CDR1 SGHRS, CDR2 YFSETQ. CDR3: CASSLTGGNTEAFF. CDR3 sequence (DNA): TGCGCCAGCAGCTTGACAGGTGGGAACACTGAAGCTTTCTTT.

As to this clone: The sample contains more than one DNA sequence encoding this CDR3. The J gene is TRBJ2-5, the V gene TRBV5-4, with a tentative D call TRBD1 (7 bases). Germline V gene sequence: CDR1 SGHNT, CDR2 YYREEE (reference sequence). This CDR3 comprises 12 residues. V was cut by 5 bases and J by 9 bases, with 14 bases left in between. CDR3 nucleotides: TGTGCCAGCAGACGGGACAGCGGGCCCCAGTACTTC. Amino acid sequence: CASRRDSGPQYF.

CDR3 loop: CASSTYGEGAKNIQYF. In DNA form, the CDR3 reads TGTGCCAGCAGCACTTACGGGGAGGGAGCCAAAAACATTCAGTACTTC. This chain uses TRBV7-7 with TRBJ2-4; 7 bases match TRBD2. V was pared by 5 bases and J by 0 bases, with 7 bases of the junction left unmatched. The germline gives CDR1 SSHAT, CDR2 FNYEAQ (reference sequence). The CDR3 totals 16 residues.

The sample holds a few counts of this clone. The rearrangement uses TRBV28 and TRBJ1-2; D unresolved. The CDR3 is made up of 13 amino acids. The V gene lost 4 bases and the J gene lost 3 bases, with 9 bases spanning the gap. CDR1 is MDHEN and CDR2 is SYDVKM in the germline V gene. The CDR3 sequence is CASSSLDDYGYTF. In DNA form, the CDR3 reads TGTGCCAGCAGTTCCCTAGATGACTATGGCTACACCTTC.

This clone was observed once. The chain links TRBV11-2 to TRBJ1-4, with 7 bases aligning to TRBD1. After removal of 5 bases from V and 0 bases from J, the junction contained 12 bases not matched to a gene. This CDR3 region has 18 residues. Germline loops: CDR1 SGHAT, CDR2 FQNNGV. The CDR3 DNA reads as TGTGCCAGCAGCCCAAGGAGGGGACAGCTGTCAACTAATGAAAAACTGTTTTTT. Amino acids: CASSPRRGQLSTNEKLFF.

The gene calls are TRBV6-6 and TRBJ2-7, with 10 bases identical to TRBD2. Germline V gives CDR1 MNHNY, CDR2 SVGAGI (reference sequence). The CDR3 is 15 residues long. V was clipped by 5 bases and J by 3 bases; unmatched bases: 7. The CDR3 nucleotides are TGTGCCAGCAGTCCCAAAAGCGGGAGGGGCTACGAGCAGTACTTC. It encodes CASSPKSGRGYEQYF.

The rearrangement links TRBV2 to TRBJ2-1; D may be TRBD2 (5 bases). Germline CDR1 reads SNHLY; CDR2 reads FYNNEI. The CDR3 covers 14 residues. Trimming pared 7 bases from V and 0 bases from J, leaving 10 bases between. This CDR3 is CASTAVLSYNEQFF. In nucleotides, the CDR3 is TGTGCCAGCACAGCGGTGCTCTCCTACAATGAGCAGTTCTTC.

The chain has TRBV7-2 and TRBJ2-7; D is unclear. Trimming removed 5 bases from V and 3 bases from J, with 5 bases in between. Germline CDR1 and CDR2: SGHTA and FQGNSA. This CDR3 has 11 amino acids. The CDR3 loop is CASSLNYEQYF. DNA of the CDR3: TGTGCCAGCAGCCTTAACTACGAGCAGTACTTC.

V gene TRBV3-1 (or the pseudogene TRBV3-2) combines with J gene TRBJ1-1, with 12 bases lining up with TRBD1. V dropped 4 bases and J dropped 4; count of bases not matched to a gene: 7. The germline V gene has CDR1 LGHDT and CDR2 YNNKEL (reference sequence). The CDR3 sequence is 16 residues long. Written as DNA, the CDR3 is TGTGCCAGCAGCCCGGGACAGGGGGCGTGGGGCACTGAAGCTTTCTTT. As protein: CASSPGQGAWGTEAFF.

The chain links TRBV27 to TRBJ2-3, with TRBD1 identical over 8 bases. The CDR3 length is 15 residues. Germline V gene lookup returns CDR1 MNHEY and CDR2 SMNVEV (reference sequence). V gave up 2 bases and J gave up 5 bases; unmatched junction bases: 6. The CDR3: CASSLGTGRGDTQYF. The CDR3 DNA follows: TGTGCCAGCAGTTTAGGGACAGGTAGAGGAGATACGCAGTATTTT.

V usage is TRBV28 and J usage is TRBJ2-2, with TRBD2 identical over 11 bases. CDR3 length: 16 residues. The germline V gene has CDR1 MDHEN and CDR2 SYDVKM. Trimming removed 5 bases from V and 5 bases from J; junction bases left unmatched: 7. In nucleotides, the CDR3 is TGTGCCAGCAGTAACACCGGGACTAGCGGTACCGGGGAGCTGTTTTTT. It is translated as CASSNTGTSGTGELFF.